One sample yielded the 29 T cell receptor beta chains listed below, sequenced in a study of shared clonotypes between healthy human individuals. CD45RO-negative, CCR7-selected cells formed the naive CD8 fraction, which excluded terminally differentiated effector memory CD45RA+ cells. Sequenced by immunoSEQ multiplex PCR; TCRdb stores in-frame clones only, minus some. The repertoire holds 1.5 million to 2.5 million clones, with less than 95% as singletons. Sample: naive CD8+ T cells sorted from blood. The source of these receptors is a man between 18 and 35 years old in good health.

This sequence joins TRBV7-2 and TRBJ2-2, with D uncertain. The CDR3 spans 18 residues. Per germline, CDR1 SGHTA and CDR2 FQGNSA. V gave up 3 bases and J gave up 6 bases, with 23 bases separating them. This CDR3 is CASSLFPSEPPGAGELFF. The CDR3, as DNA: TGTGCCAGCAGCTTGTTCCCGTCCGAGCCCCCCGGCGCCGGGGAGCTGTTTTTT.

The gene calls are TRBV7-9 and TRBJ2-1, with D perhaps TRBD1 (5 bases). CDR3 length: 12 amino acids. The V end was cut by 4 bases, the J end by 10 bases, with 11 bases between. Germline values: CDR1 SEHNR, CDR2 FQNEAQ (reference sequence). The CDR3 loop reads CASSSQGIEQFF. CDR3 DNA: TGTGCCAGCAGCTCCCAGGGCATCGAGCAGTTCTTC.

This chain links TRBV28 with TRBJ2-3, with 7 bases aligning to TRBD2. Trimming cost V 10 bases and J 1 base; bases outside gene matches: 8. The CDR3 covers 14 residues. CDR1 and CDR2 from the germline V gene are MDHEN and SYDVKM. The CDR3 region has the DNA TGTGCCATCGCCAGGGACTATCGCACAGATACGCAGTATTTT. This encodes CAIARDYRTDTQYF.

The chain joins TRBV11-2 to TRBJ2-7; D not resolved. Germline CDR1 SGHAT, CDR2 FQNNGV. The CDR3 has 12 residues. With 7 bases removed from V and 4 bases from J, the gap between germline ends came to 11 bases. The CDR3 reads CASKEISYEQYF. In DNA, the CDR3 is TGTGCCAGCAAGGAAATATCGTACGAGCAGTACTTC.

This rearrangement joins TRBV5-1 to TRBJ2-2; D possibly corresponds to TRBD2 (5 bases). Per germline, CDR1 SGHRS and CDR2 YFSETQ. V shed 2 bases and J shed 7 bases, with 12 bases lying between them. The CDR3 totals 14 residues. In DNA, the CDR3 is TGCGCCAGCAGCTTTGACGGACTCGTCGGGGAGCTGTTTTTT. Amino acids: CASSFDGLVGELFF.

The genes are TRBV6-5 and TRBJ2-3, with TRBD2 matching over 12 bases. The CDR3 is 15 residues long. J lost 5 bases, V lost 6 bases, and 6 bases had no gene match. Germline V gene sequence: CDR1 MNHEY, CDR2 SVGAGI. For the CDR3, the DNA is TGTGCCAGCAGCCTAGCGGGGGGGAGGGGAGATACGCAGTATTTT. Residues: CASSLAGGRGDTQYF.

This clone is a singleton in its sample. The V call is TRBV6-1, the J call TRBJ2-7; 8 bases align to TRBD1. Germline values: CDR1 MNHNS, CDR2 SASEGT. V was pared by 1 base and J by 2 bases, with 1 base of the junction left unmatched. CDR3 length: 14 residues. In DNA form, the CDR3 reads TGTGCCAGCAGTGAAGTCAGGGGGCCCTACGAGCAGTACTTC. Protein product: CASSEVRGPYEQYF.

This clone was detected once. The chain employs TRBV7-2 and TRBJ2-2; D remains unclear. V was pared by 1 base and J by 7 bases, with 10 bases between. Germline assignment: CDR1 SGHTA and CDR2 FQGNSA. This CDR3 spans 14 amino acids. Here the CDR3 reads CASSLDRGGGELFF. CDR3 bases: TGTGCCAGCAGCTTAGACAGAGGCGGCGGGGAGCTGTTTTTT.

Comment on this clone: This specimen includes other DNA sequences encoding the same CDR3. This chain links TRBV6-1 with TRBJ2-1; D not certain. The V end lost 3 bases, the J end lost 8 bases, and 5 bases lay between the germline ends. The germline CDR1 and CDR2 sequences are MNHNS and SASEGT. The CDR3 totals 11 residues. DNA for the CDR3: TGTGCCAGCAGTGAGAACCATGAGCAGTTCTTC. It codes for CASSENHEQFF.

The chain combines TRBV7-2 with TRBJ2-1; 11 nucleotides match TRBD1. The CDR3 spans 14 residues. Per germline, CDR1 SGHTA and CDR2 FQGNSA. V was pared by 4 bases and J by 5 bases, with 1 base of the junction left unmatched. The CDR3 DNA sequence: TGTGCCAGCAGCTGGACAGGGGGCCACAATGAGCAGTTCTTC. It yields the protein CASSWTGGHNEQFF. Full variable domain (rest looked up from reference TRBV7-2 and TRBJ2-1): GAGVSQSPSNKVTEKGKDVELRCDPISGHTALYWYRQSLGQGLEFLIYFQGNSAPDKSGLPSDRFSAERTGGSVSTLTIQRTQQEDSAVYLCASSWTGGHNEQFFGPGTRLTVL.

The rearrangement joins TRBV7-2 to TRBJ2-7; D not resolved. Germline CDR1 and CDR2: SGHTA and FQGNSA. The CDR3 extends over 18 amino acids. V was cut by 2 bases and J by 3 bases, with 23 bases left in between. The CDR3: CASSLWSDQERKGYEQYF. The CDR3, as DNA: TGTGCCAGCAGCTTATGGTCCGACCAGGAGAGGAAGGGCTACGAGCAGTACTTC.

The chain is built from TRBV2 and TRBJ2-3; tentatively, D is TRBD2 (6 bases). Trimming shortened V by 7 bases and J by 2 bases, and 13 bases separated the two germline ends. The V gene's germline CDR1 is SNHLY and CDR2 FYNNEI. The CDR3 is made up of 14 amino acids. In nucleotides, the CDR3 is TGTGCCAGCATCGTGGAGGGTTACACAGATACGCAGTATTTT. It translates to CASIVEGYTDTQYF.

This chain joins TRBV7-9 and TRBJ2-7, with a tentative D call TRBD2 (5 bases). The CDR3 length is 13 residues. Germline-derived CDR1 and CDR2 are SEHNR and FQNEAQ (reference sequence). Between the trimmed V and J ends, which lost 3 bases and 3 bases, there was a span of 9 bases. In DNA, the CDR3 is TGTGCCAGCAGCTTCCGAGGGAACTACGAGCAGTACTTC. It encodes CASSFRGNYEQYF. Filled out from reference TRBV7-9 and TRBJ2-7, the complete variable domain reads DTGVSQNPRHKITKRGQNVTFRCDPISEHNRLYWYRQTLGQGPEFLTYFQNEAQLEKSRLLSDRFSAERPKGSFSTLEIQRTEQGDSAMYLCASSFRGNYEQYFGPGTRLTVT.

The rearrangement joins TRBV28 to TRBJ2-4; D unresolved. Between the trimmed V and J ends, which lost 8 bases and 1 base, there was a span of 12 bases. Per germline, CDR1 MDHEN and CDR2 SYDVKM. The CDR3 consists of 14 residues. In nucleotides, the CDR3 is TGTGCCAGCGCCAGGCTGGGGGCCAAAAACATTCAGTACTTC. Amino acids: CASARLGAKNIQYF.

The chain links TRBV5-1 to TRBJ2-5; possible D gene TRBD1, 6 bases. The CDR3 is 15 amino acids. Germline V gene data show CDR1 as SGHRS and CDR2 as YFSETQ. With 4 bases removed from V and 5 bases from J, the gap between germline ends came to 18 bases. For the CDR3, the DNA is TGCGCCAGCAGCCCACACAGGGACGCTTCGGAGACCCAGTACTTC. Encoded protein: CASSPHRDASETQYF.

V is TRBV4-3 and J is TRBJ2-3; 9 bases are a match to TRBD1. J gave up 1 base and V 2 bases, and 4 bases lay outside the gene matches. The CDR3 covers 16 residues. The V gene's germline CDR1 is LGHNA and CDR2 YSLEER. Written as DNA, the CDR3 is TGCGCCAGCAGCCAATGGGACAGGGCTGGCACAGATACGCAGTATTTT. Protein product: CASSQWDRAGTDTQYF.

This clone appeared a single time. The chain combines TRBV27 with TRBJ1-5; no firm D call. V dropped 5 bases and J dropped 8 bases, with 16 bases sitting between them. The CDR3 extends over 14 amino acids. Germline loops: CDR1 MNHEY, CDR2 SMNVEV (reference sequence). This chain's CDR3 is CASSASSSLEPQHF. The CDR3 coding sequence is TGTGCCAGCAGTGCTTCGAGTAGCCTTGAGCCCCAGCATTTT.

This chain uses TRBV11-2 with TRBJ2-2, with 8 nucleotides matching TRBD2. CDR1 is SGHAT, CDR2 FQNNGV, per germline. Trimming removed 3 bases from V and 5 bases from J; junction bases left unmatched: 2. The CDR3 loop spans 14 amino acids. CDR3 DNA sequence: TGTGCCAGCAGCTTTCTAGCGGGTACCGGGGAGCTGTTTTTT. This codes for CASSFLAGTGELFF.

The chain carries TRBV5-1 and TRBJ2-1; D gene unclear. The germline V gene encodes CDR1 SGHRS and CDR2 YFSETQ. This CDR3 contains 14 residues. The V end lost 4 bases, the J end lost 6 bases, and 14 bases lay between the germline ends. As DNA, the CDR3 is TGCGCCAGCAGCCACCGGGTAGGCGGCAATGAGCAGTTCTTC. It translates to CASSHRVGGNEQFF.

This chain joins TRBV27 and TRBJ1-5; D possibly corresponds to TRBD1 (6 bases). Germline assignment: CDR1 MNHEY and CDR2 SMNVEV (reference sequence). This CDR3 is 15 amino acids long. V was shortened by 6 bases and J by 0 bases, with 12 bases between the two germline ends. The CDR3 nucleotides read TGTGCCAGCAGCTCCGGGACATATAGCAATCAGCCCCAGCATTTT. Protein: CASSSGTYSNQPQHF.

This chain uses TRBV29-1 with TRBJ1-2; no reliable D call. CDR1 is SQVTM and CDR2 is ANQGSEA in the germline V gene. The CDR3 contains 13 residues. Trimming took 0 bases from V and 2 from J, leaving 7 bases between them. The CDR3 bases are TGCAGCGTTGAAGACGCAGAAAACTATGGCTACACCTTC. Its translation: CSVEDAENYGYTF. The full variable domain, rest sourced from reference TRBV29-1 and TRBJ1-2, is SAVISQKPSRDICQRGTSLTIQCQVDSQVTMMFWYRQQPGQSLTLIATANQGSEATYESGFVIDKFPISRPNLTFSTLTVSNMSPEDSSIYLCSVEDAENYGYTFGSGTRLTVV.

CDR3 region: CASSLSRGGRYEKLFF. The CDR3 DNA reads TGTGCCAGCAGCTTGTCCAGGGGAGGGCGTTATGAAAAACTGTTTTTT. The rearrangement joins TRBV7-9 to TRBJ1-4; tentative D call: TRBD1 (6 bases). This CDR3 has 16 residues. Trimming removed 3 bases at V and 6 bases at J, with 17 bases between. Germline CDR1 SEHNR, CDR2 FQNEAQ (reference sequence).

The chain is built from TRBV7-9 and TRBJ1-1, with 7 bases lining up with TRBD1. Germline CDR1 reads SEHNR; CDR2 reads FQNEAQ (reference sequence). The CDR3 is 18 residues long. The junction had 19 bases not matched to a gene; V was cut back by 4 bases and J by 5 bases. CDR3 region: CASSSGTAGSPRGTEAFF. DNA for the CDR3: TGTGCCAGCAGCTCCGGGACAGCTGGATCGCCGAGGGGAACTGAAGCTTTCTTT.

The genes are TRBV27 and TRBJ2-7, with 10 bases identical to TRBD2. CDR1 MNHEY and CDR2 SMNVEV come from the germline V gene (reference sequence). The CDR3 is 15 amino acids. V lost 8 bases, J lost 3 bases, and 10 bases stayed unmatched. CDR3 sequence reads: CASWRPGTSDYEQYF. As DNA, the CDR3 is TGTGCCAGCTGGCGCCCCGGGACTAGCGACTACGAGCAGTACTTC.

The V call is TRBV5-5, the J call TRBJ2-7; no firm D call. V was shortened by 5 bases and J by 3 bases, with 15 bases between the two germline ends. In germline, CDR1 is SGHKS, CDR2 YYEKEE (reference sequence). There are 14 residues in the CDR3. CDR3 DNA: TGTGCCAGCAGATTTGAAGGGTACCTCTACGAGCAGTACTTC. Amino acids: CASRFEGYLYEQYF.

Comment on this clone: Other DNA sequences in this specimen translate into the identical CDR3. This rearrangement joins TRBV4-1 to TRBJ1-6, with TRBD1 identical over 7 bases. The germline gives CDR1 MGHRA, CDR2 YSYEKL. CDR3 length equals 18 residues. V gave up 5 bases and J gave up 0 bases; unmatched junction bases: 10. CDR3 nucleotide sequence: TGCGCCAGCAGCAACCGACAGGGTTCCTTCTCCTATAATTCACCCCTCCACTTT. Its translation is CASSNRQGSFSYNSPLHF.

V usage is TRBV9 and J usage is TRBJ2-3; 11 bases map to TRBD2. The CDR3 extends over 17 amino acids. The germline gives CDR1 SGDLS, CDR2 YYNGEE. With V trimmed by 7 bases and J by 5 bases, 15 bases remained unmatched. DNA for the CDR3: TGTGCCAGCGGCGAGGTAGCGGGGGGGTCGTTCATAGATACGCAGTATTTT. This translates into CASGEVAGGSFIDTQYF.

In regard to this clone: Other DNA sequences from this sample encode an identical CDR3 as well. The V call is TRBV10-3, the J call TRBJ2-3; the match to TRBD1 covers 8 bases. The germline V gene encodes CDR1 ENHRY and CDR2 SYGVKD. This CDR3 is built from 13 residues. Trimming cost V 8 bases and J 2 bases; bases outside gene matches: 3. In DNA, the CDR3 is TGTGCCATCTCGGGACAGGACACAGATACGCAGTATTTT. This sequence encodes CAISGQDTDTQYF.

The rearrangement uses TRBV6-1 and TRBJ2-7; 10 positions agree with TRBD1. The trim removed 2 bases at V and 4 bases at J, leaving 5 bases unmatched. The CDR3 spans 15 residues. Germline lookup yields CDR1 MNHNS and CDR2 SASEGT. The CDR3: CASSEIGTGVYEQYF. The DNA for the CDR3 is TGTGCCAGCAGTGAAATTGGGACAGGGGTTTACGAGCAGTACTTC.